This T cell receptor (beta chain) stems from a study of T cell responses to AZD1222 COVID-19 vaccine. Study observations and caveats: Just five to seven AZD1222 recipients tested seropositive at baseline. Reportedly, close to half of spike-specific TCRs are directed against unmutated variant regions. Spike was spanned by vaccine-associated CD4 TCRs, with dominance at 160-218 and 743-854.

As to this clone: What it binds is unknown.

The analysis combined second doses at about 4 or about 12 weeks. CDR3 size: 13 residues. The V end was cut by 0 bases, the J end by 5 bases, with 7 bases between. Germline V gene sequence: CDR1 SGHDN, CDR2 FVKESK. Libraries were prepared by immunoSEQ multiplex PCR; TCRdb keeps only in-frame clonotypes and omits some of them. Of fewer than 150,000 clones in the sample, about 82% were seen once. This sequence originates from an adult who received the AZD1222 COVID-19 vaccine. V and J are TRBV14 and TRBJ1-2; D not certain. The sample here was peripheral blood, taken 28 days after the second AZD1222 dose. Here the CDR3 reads CASSQETGYGYTF. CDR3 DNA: TGTGCCAGCAGCCAAGAAACCGGGTATGGCTACACCTTC. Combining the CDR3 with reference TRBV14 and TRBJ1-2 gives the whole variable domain EAGVTQFPSHSVIEKGQTVTLRCDPISGHDNLYWYRRVMGKEIKFLLHFVKESKQDESGMPNNRFLAERTGGTYSTLKVQPAELEDSGVYFCASSQETGYGYTFGSGTRLTVV.